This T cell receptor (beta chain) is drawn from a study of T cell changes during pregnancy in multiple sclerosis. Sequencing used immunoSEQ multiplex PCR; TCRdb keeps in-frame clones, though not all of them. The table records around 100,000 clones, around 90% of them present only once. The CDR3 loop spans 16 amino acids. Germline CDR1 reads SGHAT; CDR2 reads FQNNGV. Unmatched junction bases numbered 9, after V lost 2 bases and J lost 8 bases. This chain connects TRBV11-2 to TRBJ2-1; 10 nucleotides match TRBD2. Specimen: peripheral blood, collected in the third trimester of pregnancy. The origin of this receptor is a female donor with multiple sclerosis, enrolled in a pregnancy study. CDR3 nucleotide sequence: TGTGCCAGCAGCTTATTAGCGGGGGGCGTGCCCCATGAGCAGTTCTTC. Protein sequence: CASSLLAGGVPHEQFF.